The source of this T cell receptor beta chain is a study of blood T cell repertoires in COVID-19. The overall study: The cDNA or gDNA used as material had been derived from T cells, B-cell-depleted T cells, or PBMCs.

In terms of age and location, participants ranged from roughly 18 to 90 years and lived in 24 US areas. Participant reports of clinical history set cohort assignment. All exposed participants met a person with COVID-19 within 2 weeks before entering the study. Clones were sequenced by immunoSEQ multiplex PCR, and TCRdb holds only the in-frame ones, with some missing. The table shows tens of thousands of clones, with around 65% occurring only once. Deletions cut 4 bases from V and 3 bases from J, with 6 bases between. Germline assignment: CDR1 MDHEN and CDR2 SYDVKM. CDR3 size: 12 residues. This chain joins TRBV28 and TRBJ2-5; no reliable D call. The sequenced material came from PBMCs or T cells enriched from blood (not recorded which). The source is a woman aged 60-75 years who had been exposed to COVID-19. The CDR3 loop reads CASSYLKETQYF. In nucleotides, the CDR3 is TGTGCCAGCAGTTACCTAAAAGAGACCCAGTACTTC.